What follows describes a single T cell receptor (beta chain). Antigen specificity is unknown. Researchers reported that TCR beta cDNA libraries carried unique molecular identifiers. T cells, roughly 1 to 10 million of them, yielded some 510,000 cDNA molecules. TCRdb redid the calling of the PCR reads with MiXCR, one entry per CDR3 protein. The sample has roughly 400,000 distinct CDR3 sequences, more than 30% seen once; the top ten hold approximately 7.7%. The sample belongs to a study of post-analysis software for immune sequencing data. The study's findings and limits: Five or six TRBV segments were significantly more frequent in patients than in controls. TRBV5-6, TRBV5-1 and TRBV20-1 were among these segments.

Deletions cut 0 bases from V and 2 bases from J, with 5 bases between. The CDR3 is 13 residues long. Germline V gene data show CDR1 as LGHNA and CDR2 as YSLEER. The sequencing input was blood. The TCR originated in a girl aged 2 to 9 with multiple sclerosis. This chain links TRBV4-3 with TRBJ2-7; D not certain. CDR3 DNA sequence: TGCGCCAGCAGCCAAGACATCACCTACGAGCAGTACTTC. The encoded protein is CASSQDITYEQYF.